This section outlines one T cell receptor (beta chain) sequence together with its context. Its antigen is still unknown. Being one base from a much bigger clone, this may be a read error. The same CDR3 arises from other DNA sequences in this sample as well. Each donor was a Caucasian adult residing in Nashville, Tennessee. Genomic DNA from unsorted samples was obtained from around 88 million PBMCs (per sample). These data originate in a study of shared clonotypes between healthy human individuals. Notes on the study in general: The study sampled only blood, and tissue repertoires likely differ.

The CDR3 contains 14 residues. Germline V CDR1 and CDR2: KGHSH, LQKENI. Assay: immunoSEQ multiplex PCR; the TCRdb copy retains only in-frame clones and omits some. The sample has approximately 470,000 clones, roughly 80% seen once; the top ten hold about 12%. The sample consisted of PBMCs. This TCR came from a woman aged 35 to 49 in good health. Some clones in this sample may be carry-over from other donors' samples. The J gene is TRBJ2-5, the V gene TRBV18; 7 nucleotides align to TRBD1. The DNA for the CDR3 is TGTGCCAGCTCACCAACAGGGGCAGGGGAGACACAGTACTTC. Encoded protein: CASSPTGAGETQYF.